The sequence of this T cell receptor (beta chain) was determined in a study of T-cell memory formation after mild COVID-19. One entry per CDR3 protein results from TCRdb running MiXCR on the 5' RACE reads. The sample consists of approximately 410,000 distinct CDR3 sequences, less than 25% of them appearing once. Trimming left V 5 bases short and J 3 bases short, with 11 bases between. The germline CDR1 and CDR2 sequences are SNHLY and FYNNEI. The CDR3 length is 14 residues. This clonotype was counted a few times. The chain links TRBV2 to TRBJ1-5; D remains ambiguous. This clonotype was obtained from an adult woman who had mild COVID-19 (a few samples of this study predate the infection). Cell type and time point are not known. The sequencing input was PBMCs or a T cell subset sorted from them (not recorded which). CDR3 protein: CASSRALYNQPQHF. CDR3 coding DNA: TGTGCCAGCAGTCGGGCTCTCTACAATCAGCCCCAGCATTTT.